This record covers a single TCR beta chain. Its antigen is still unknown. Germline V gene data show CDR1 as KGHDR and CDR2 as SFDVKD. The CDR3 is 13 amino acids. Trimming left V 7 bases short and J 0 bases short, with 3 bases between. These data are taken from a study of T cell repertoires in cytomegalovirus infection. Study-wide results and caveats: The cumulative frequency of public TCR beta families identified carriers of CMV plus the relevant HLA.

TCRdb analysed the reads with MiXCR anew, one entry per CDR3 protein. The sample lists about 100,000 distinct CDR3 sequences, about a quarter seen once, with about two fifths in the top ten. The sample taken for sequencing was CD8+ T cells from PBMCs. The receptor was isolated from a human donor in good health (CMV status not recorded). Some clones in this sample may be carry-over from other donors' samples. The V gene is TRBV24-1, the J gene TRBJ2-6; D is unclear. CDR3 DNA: TGTGCCACCAGAGACTCTGGGGCCAACGTCCTGACTTTC. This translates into CATRDSGANVLTF.